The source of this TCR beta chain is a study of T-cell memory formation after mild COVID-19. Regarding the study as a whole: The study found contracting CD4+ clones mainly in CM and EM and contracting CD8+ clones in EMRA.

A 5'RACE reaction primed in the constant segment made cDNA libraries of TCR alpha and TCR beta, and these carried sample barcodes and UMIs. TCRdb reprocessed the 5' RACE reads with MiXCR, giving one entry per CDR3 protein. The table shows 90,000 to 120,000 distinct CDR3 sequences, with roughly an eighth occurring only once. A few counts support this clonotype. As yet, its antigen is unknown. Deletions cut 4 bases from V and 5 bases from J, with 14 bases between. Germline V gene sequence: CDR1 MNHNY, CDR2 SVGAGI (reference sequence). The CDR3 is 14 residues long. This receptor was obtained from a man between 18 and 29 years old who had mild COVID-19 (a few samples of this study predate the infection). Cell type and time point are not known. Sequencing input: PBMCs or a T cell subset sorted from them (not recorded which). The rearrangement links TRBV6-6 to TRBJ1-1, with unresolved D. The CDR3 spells CASSWAKGRTEAFF. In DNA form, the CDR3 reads TGTGCCAGCAGTTGGGCGAAAGGGAGGACTGAAGCTTTCTTT.